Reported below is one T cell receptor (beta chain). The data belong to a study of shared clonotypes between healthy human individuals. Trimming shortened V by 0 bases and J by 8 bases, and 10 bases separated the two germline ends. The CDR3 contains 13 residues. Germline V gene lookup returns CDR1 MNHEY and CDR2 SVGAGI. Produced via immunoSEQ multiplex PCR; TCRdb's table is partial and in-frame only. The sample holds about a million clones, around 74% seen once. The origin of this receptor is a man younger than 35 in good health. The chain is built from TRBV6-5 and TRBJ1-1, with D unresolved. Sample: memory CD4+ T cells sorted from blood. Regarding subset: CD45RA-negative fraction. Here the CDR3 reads CASSYSINLEAFF. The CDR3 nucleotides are TGTGCCAGCAGTTACTCGATTAACCTCGAAGCTTTCTTT.